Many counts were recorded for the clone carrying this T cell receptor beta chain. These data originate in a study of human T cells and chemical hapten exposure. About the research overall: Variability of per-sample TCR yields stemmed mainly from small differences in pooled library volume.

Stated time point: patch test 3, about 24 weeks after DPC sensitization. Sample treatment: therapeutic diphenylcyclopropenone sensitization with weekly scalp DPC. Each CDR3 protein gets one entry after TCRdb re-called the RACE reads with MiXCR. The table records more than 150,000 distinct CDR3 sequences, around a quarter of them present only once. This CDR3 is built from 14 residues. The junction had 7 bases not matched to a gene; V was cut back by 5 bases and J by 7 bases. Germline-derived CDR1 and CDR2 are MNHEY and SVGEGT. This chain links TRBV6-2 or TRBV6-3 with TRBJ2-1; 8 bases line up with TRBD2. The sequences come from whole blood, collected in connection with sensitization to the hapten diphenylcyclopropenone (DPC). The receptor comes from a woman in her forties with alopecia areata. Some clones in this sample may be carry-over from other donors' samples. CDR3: CASSTGTRNNEQFF. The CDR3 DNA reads TGTGCCAGCAGTACCGGGACTAGAAATAATGAGCAGTTCTTC.